Given below is one T cell receptor beta chain in context. These data are taken from a study of blood T cells in healthy people across ages. PCR was performed a second time for about 6 to 12 cycles using a sample-barcoded 5' primer and a J-beta primer mix. TCRdb re-called the 5' RACE reads through MiXCR, storing one row per CDR3 protein. The data show approximately 800,000 distinct CDR3 sequences, roughly 25% seen once. The CDR3 has 16 residues. The germline CDR1 and CDR2 sequences are SGDLS and YYNGEE. The sample was also reused in another study, on T cells of mothers and their children. That paper notes: The second PCR used the M1S primer, and this primer added sample barcodes and 2-4 random nucleotides. Related mother-child pairs shared marginally more repertoire than unrelated pairs, though not significantly.

The chain links TRBV9 to TRBJ2-5; 12 bases agree with TRBD2. The J call is uncertain, as TRBJ2-1 better fits the DNA end. The receptor was derived from a boy aged 5-17 years in good health. Material for sequencing was blood. This chain's CDR3 is CASSGILAGGRGEQFF. Written as DNA, the CDR3 is TGTGCCAGCAGCGGAATTCTAGCGGGGGGGCGCGGTGAGCAGTTCTTC.